This T cell receptor beta chain stems from a study of OX40 agonist ivuxolimab in advanced cancers. In the study overall: Ivuxolimab was an agonistic, fully human IgG2 monoclonal antibody directed against OX40 (CD134), a costimulatory receptor. Among the roughly 50 dose-escalation patients, around 20 had hepatocellular carcinoma, about 15 melanoma, 9 renal cell carcinoma and 9 head and neck cancer. The purpose of peripheral TCRbeta sequencing was to test whether ivuxolimab changed TCR sequence diversity and led to clonal T-cell expansion. Intravenous ivuxolimab was administered to patients every 2 weeks at six dose levels: 0.01, 0.1, 0.3, 1.5, 3 and 10 mg/kg. Partial responses occurred in three dose-escalation patients: two with cutaneous melanoma and one with hepatocellular carcinoma. Patients were allowed to have had prior anti-PD-1, anti-PD-L1 or anti-CTLA-4 therapy, and 40% to 45% of the dose-escalation patients had previously received checkpoint inhibitors. The paper covers the monotherapy dose-escalation part of the phase I ivuxolimab trial, which included N ≈ 57 patients. The dose-escalation cohort was 80% to 90% male with a mean age of about 60 years, ranging from roughly 23 to 79.

The paper's findings and limits, for the study overall: Partial responders in the 0.1-3.0 mg/kg groups had among the lowest normalized peripheral clonal expansion, especially among CD8+ T cells. At doses of 0.1 to 3.0 mg/kg, clonal expansion of both CD4+ and CD8+ T cells in blood was seen between baseline and week 6. Antigen specificity was not determined for the clonally expanded peripheral T cells. Low levels of normalized T-cell clonal expansion were also shown by some nonresponding patients. After ivuxolimab, CD8+ T cells had more expanded clones than CD4+ T cells on average.

A word on this clone: Its antigen is still unknown. The sample holds no much larger clone one base away, and base qualities are not on file.

Patients with autoimmune disease history or receiving systemic immunosuppression were excluded from the trial. Peripheral blood for TCR sequencing was drawn from every dose cohort at baseline, at cycle 4 day 1 and at cycle 7 day 1. Samples were obtained from an open-label, multicenter, first-in-human phase I dose-escalation trial of ivuxolimab. Adults with locally advanced or metastatic melanoma, renal cell carcinoma, hepatocellular carcinoma or head and neck squamous cell carcinoma were enrolled in the trial. Before TCR sequencing, CD4+ T cells and CD8+ T cells were sorted from peripheral blood as separate populations. For sequencing of the TCRbeta CDR3 region, genomic DNA was extracted from the sorted cells. The immunoSEQ Assay was used to sequence the TCRbeta CDR3 regions. Held by TCRdb, this immuneACCESS table contains in-frame sequences only and omits some clones. Under half of the omission traces to an unresolved V gene where checked; the cause of the rest is unknown. The sample records under 60,000 clones, roughly 94% of which are singletons. The ten largest clones add up to around 10% of the sample.

Including cysteine and phenylalanine, the CDR3 has 15 amino acids. The only DNA kept is the CDR3, 45 bases in frame from the first base. V sheds 7 bases and J sheds 7 bases, leaving 20 bases between their ends. CDR1 and CDR2 were assigned from the germline V gene (reference sequence) as MNHNY and SVGAGI. The source is an adult with an advanced solid tumor such as melanoma, head and neck, liver or kidney cancer. The specimen comprised CD4+ or CD8+ T cells sorted from blood, sampled in a trial of the OX40 agonist ivuxolimab. Here the chain combines TRBV6-6 and TRBJ2-1; possibly the D gene is TRBD2, per 6 matching bases. The DNA is as follows: TGTGCCAGCACCTCGGGAGCCAGCGTATCGAATGAGCAGTTCTTC. Its translation reads: CASTSGASVSNEQFF.